A single sample is the source of the 20 T cell receptor beta chains below, sequenced in a study of early stage breast cancer tumors. The data were produced by immunoSEQ multiplex PCR, yet TCRdb's version contains in-frame clones alone and is incomplete. This table holds 25,000 to 35,000 clones, around three quarters found once. The sample consisted of blood. The receptors were gathered from a person aged 55 to 75 with breast cancer.

This clone was seen only once. The CDR3 DNA sequence: TGTGCCACCAGCGGGGAGACTGACGCCTACGAGCAGTACTTC. Amino acid sequence: CATSGETDAYEQYF. The V and J genes are TRBV15 and TRBJ2-7; tentatively, D is TRBD2 (5 bases). This CDR3 contains 14 residues. Between the trimmed V and J ends, which lost 5 bases and 2 bases, there was a span of 13 bases. From germline, CDR1 is LNHNV and CDR2 YYDKDF (reference sequence).

The chain recombines TRBV19 with TRBJ2-3, with 14 bases identical to TRBD2. The V gene's germline CDR1 is LNHDA and CDR2 SQIVND (reference sequence). With 5 bases clipped from V and 2 bases from J, the junction kept 15 bases outside the gene matches. The CDR3 extends over 20 amino acids. CDR3 nucleotides: TGTGCCAGTAGTGACAGTTACCCAGGACTAGCGGGAGGCCCCACAGATACGCAGTATTTT. This codes for CASSDSYPGLAGGPTDTQYF.

The gene calls are TRBV27 and TRBJ2-7; 7 nucleotides agree with TRBD1. In germline, CDR1 is MNHEY, CDR2 SMNVEV (reference sequence). This CDR3 is built from 14 residues. V lost 6 bases to trimming and J lost 3 bases; unmatched junction nucleotides: 8. CDR3 residues: CASSRNRDSYEQYF. The CDR3 DNA reads TGTGCCAGCAGCCGAAACCGGGACAGCTACGAGCAGTACTTC.

V and J are TRBV19 and TRBJ2-7; D gene unclear. The ends were cut back, 3 bases at V and 4 bases at J, with 7 bases in the middle. The CDR3 has 12 residues. Germline V lookup: CDR1 LNHDA, CDR2 SQIVND (reference sequence). CDR3 sequence reads: CASSISPYEQYF. The CDR3 nucleotides read TGTGCCAGTAGTATTTCCCCGTACGAGCAGTACTTC.

The count of this clone is one. V is TRBV7-3 and J is TRBJ2-5; 9 nucleotides match TRBD2. The CDR3 is 15 residues long. Trimming took 5 bases from V and 4 from J; bases not matched to a gene: 8. Germline V lookup: CDR1 SGHTA, CDR2 FQGTGA. The chain's CDR3 is CASSMTSGSRETQYF. As DNA, the CDR3 is TGTGCCAGCAGCATGACTAGCGGTAGTCGAGAGACCCAGTACTTC.

The V gene is TRBV7-2, the J gene TRBJ2-1, with a possible D match to TRBD1 (6 bases). CDR1 is SGHTA, CDR2 FQGNSA, per germline. CDR3 length: 15 residues. Trimming removed 5 bases from V and 10 bases from J, with 21 bases in between. The CDR3: CASSQNQGTSGEQFF. Written as DNA, the CDR3 is TGTGCCAGCAGCCAGAACCAAGGGACATCGGGAGAGCAGTTCTTC.

The V and J genes are TRBV18 and TRBJ2-2; 11 positions match TRBD2. Trimming at V came to 0 bases and at J to 7 bases, leaving 4 bases not matched to a gene. Germline V lookup: CDR1 KGHSH, CDR2 LQKENI. This CDR3 has 16 residues. The CDR3 is CASSPPLAGGGGELFF. The CDR3 coding sequence is TGTGCCAGCTCACCACCCCTAGCGGGAGGCGGCGGGGAGCTGTTTTTT.

V usage is TRBV5-6 and J usage is TRBJ1-2; D is unclear. The V gene lost 6 bases and the J gene lost 6 bases, with 21 bases spanning the gap. This CDR3 has 15 residues. The germline V gene has CDR1 SGHDT and CDR2 YYEEEE. CDR3 protein: CASTERVGRWDGYTF. Here the CDR3 DNA reads TGTGCCAGCACCGAAAGAGTCGGGAGGTGGGATGGCTACACCTTC.

V usage is TRBV11-3 and J usage is TRBJ2-7; 9 bases line up with TRBD2. The CDR3 loop spans 15 amino acids. The junction had 7 bases not matched to a gene; V was cut back by 3 bases and J by 4 bases. Germline lookup yields CDR1 SGHNT and CDR2 YENEEA. The CDR3 is CASSFSGTSSYEQYF. CDR3 nucleotides: TGTGCCAGCAGCTTCTCCGGGACTAGCTCGTACGAGCAGTACTTC.

V gene TRBV10-1 combines with J gene TRBJ2-2; no clear D gene. Germline V gene data show CDR1 as WNHNN and CDR2 as SYGVQD (reference sequence). The CDR3 covers 12 residues. The V end was cut by 10 bases, the J end by 4 bases, with 10 bases between. For the CDR3, the DNA is TGCGCCATCCGACACTCCACCGGGGAGCTGTTTTTT. Translating gives CAIRHSTGELFF.

The V call is TRBV5-4, the J call TRBJ1-1; possible D gene TRBD1, 5 bases. Germline assignment: CDR1 SGHNT and CDR2 YYREEE (reference sequence). V was trimmed by 0 bases and J by 1 base, leaving 7 bases between them. The CDR3 runs to 14 residues. CDR3 DNA sequence: TGTGCCAGCAGCTTGGAAGGGGCGAACACTGAAGCTTTCTTT. It codes for CASSLEGANTEAFF. Using reference TRBV5-4 and TRBJ1-1 for the parts outside the CDR3, the full variable domain is ETGVTQSPTHLIKTRGQQVTLRCSSQSGHNTVSWYQQALGQGPQFIFQYYREEENGRGNFPPRFSGLQFPNYSSELNVNALELDDSALYLCASSLEGANTEAFFGQGTRLTVV.

The CDR3 protein is CASSNGQGYEQYF. The CDR3 nucleotides are TGCGCCAGCAGCAACGGACAGGGGTACGAGCAGTACTTC. The gene calls are TRBV5-1 and TRBJ2-7, with 9 bases matching TRBD1. This CDR3 has 13 residues. Germline trimming cut 4 bases from V and 4 bases from J; bases unmatched to any gene: 3. Germline V CDR1 and CDR2: SGHRS, YFSETQ.

The CDR3 DNA sequence: TGTGCCAGCAGCTTTAATATAGGGGACTACGAGCAGTACTTC. This sequence encodes CASSFNIGDYEQYF. The J gene is TRBJ2-7, the V gene TRBV7-2, with D possibly being TRBD1 (5 bases). Germline CDR1 SGHTA, CDR2 FQGNSA. CDR3 size: 14 residues. Between the trimmed V and J ends, which lost 3 bases and 3 bases, there was a span of 12 bases.

V usage is TRBV5-1 and J usage is TRBJ2-3; D possibly corresponds to TRBD1 (6 bases). Germline V CDR1 and CDR2: SGHRS, YFSETQ. The CDR3 is 15 amino acids. V lost 2 bases, J lost 8 bases, and 18 bases lay in between. The CDR3 DNA reads as TGCGCCAGCAGCTTAGGAGGCGGACAGACGTTTACGCAGTATTTT. Its protein is CASSLGGGQTFTQYF. The whole variable domain, filled in from reference TRBV5-1 and TRBJ2-3, reads KAGVTQTPRYLIKTRGQQVTLSCSPISGHRSVSWYQQTPGQGLQFLFEYFSETQRNKGNFPGRFSGRQFSNSRSEMNVSTLELGDSALYLCASSLGGGQTFTQYFGPGTRLTVL.

The chain links TRBV7-8 to TRBJ2-7; 8 bases map to TRBD2. The J segment lost 5 bases and the V segment lost 2 bases, leaving 11 bases of the junction unmatched. The CDR3 loop spans 16 amino acids. In germline, CDR1 is SGHVS, CDR2 FQNEAQ. The CDR3: CASSLSGGLARHEQYF. CDR3 DNA sequence: TGTGCCAGCAGCTTAAGCGGGGGCCTAGCGAGGCACGAGCAGTACTTC. The whole variable domain, filled in from reference TRBV7-8 and TRBJ2-7, reads GAGVSQSPRYKVAKRGQDVALRCDPISGHVSLFWYQQALGQGPEFLTYFQNEAQLDKSGLPSDRFFAERPEGSVSTLKIQRTQQEDSAVYLCASSLSGGLARHEQYFGPGTRLTVT.

This chain links TRBV6-1 with TRBJ2-7, with D perhaps matching TRBD1 (6 bases). The V gene's germline CDR1 is MNHNS and CDR2 SASEGT. V lost 3 bases and J 1 base, leaving 13 bases between the germline ends. The CDR3 is 15 amino acids. CDR3 in DNA: TGTGCCAGCAGTGACCTTAGGGGGTTTTCCTACGAGCAGTACTTC. It codes for CASSDLRGFSYEQYF.

This rearrangement joins TRBV28 to TRBJ2-2, with 10 positions matching TRBD2. CDR1 is MDHEN, CDR2 SYDVKM, per germline. V was clipped by 6 bases and J by 3 bases; unmatched bases: 10. This CDR3 has 17 residues. For the CDR3, the DNA is TGTGCCAGCAGGCGTCCGGGACTAGCGATGCACACCGGGGAGCTGTTTTTT. Encoded protein: CASRRPGLAMHTGELFF. Filled out from reference TRBV28 and TRBJ2-2, the complete variable domain reads DVKVTQSSRYLVKRTGEKVFLECVQDMDHENMFWYRQDPGLGLRLIYFSYDVKMKEKGDIPEGYSVSREKKERFSLILESASTNQTSMYLCASRRPGLAMHTGELFFGEGSRLTVL.

V and J are TRBV6-5 and TRBJ2-1; 12 bases map to TRBD2. The V segment lost 6 bases and the J segment 3 bases; nucleotides outside the gene matches: 3. The CDR3 is 15 residues long. The V gene's germline CDR1 is MNHEY and CDR2 SVGAGI. CDR3 sequence (DNA): TGTGCCAGCAGCCGACTAGCGGGAGTCTACAATGAGCAGTTCTTC. Translation: CASSRLAGVYNEQFF.

J is TRBJ1-4 and V is TRBV7-8; tentative D call: TRBD1 (5 bases). Between the trimmed V and J ends, which lost 1 base and 7 bases, there was a span of 16 bases. Germline assignment: CDR1 SGHVS and CDR2 FQNEAQ. The CDR3 extends over 16 amino acids. The CDR3 sequence is CASSLVYGGVGEKLFF. CDR3 DNA: TGTGCCAGCAGCTTAGTTTACGGGGGGGTTGGTGAAAAACTGTTTTTT.

The chain links TRBV9 to TRBJ2-7; 13 bases match TRBD2. Trimming at V came to 2 bases and at J to 6 bases, leaving 8 bases not matched to a gene. The CDR3 length is 16 residues. Germline lookup yields CDR1 SGDLS and CDR2 YYNGEE. The CDR3 nucleotides are TGTGCCAGCAGCGTGGGGACTAGCGGGGTTTCGGGCGAGCAGTACTTC. Protein: CASSVGTSGVSGEQYF.